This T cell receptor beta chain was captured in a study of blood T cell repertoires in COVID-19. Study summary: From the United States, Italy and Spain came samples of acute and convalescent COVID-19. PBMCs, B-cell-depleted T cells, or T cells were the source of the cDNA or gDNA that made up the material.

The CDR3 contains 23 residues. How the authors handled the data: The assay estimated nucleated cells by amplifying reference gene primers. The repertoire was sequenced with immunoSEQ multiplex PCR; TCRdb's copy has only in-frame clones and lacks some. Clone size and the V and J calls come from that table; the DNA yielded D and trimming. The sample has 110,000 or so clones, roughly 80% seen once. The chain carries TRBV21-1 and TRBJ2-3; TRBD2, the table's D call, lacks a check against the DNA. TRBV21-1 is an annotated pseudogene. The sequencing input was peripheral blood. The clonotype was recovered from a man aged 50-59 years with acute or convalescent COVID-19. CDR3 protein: CASSLRDRHPGLAGPSSTDTQYF. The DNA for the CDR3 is TGTGCCAGCAGCTTACGGGACAGACATCCGGGACTAGCGGGGCCCTCTAGCACAGATACGCAGTATTTT.